Listed below are T cell receptor beta chains from one sample, sequenced in a study of response to subunit inactivated influenza vaccine. From the RT-PCR reads, TCRdb called clonotypes with MiXCR, one entry per CDR3 protein. The sample lists around 490,000 distinct CDR3 sequences, 7.6% occurring once. The sample was PBMCs from blood, taken 23 to 25 months after vaccination. The receptors were gathered from a man between 50 and 75 years old who received an inactivated influenza vaccine. Both conserved end residues are part of each CDR3.

j_call v_call cdr3_aa
TRBJ1-2 TRBV3-1 CASSHREYGYTF
TRBJ2-1 TRBV29-1 CSVGAGLSSYNEQFF
TRBJ1-1 TRBV29-1 CSVVRGANTEAFF
TRBJ2-7 TRBV7-9 CASSLEFGYEQYF
TRBJ2-5 TRBV20-1 CSAGTSFKETQYF
TRBJ1-1 TRBV11-2 CASSASRVLGTEAFF
TRBJ1-1 TRBV29-1 CSVSAGTHTEAFF
TRBJ2-2 TRBV7-2 CASSSDRHGELFF
TRBJ2-1 TRBV11-2 CASSLVEGRNEQFF
TRBJ1-2 TRBV5-1 CASSLVAGRNYGYTF
TRBJ2-3 TRBV4-2 CASSQRGRGTDTQYF
TRBJ2-3 TRBV20-1 CSATPDAGTSGPDTQYF
TRBJ2-7 TRBV20-1 CSARRDSSYEQYF
TRBJ1-2 TRBV24-1 CATSDRDYGYTF
TRBJ2-3 TRBV7-2 CASSLRASGRAVVTDTQYF
TRBJ2-5 TRBV7-8 CASSIAGVFRETQYF